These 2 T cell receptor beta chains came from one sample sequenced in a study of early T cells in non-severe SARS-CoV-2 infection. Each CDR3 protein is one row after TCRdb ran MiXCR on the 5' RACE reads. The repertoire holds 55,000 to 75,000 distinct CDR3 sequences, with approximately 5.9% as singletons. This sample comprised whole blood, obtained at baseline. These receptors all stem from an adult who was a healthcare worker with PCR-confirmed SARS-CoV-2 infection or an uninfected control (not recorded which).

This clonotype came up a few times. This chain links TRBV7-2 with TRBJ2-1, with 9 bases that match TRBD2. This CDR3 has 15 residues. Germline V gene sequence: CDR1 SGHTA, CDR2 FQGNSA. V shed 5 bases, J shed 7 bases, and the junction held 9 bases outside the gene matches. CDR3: CASSPGGLAWNEQFF. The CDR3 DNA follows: TGTGCCAGCAGCCCTGGAGGACTAGCGTGGAATGAGCAGTTCTTC.

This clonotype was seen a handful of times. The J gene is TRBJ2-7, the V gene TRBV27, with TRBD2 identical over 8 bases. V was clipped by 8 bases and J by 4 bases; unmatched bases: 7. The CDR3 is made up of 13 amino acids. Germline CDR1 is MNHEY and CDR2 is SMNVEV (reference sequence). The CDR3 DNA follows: TGTGCCAGCGCGCGGGAGGCCTATTACGAGCAGTACTTC. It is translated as CASAREAYYEQYF.